This T cell receptor beta chain was obtained from a study of Graves' ophthalmopathy and Graves' hyperthyroidism. The diagnostic workup employed clinical symptoms, serum thyroxine, TRAb, thyroid ultrasound and orbital computed tomography. The PBMCs had their origin in 10 ml of fresh peripheral blood. Study-wide findings and caveats: Detection in blood was also observed for most expanded thyroid clonotypes above 0.001 frequency.

With regard to this clonotype: Its antigen is still unknown.

The authors amplified TCR beta CDR3 regions, and they did so from RNA transcripts for repertoire sequencing. HTBI primers were employed in first-round RT-PCR, then a second-round multiplex PCR followed. Each CDR3 protein gets one entry after TCRdb re-called the multiplex PCR reads with MiXCR. The repertoire consists of some 520,000 distinct CDR3 sequences, with around 15% occurring once and the leading ten covering approximately 9.8%. This clonotype was obtained from a woman aged 25 to 39 with Graves' ophthalmopathy. Specimen: blood.

This CDR3 is CASSMGLAGPYEQYF. CDR3 nucleotide sequence: TGCGCCAGCAGCATGGGACTAGCGGGACCCTACGAGCAGTACTTC. The rearrangement joins TRBV5-1 to TRBJ2-7; TRBD2 matches 13 bases. V gave up 4 bases and J gave up 2 bases; unmatched junction bases: 3. Looked up from germline, CDR1 is SGHRS and CDR2 is YFSETQ. This CDR3 is built from 15 residues.